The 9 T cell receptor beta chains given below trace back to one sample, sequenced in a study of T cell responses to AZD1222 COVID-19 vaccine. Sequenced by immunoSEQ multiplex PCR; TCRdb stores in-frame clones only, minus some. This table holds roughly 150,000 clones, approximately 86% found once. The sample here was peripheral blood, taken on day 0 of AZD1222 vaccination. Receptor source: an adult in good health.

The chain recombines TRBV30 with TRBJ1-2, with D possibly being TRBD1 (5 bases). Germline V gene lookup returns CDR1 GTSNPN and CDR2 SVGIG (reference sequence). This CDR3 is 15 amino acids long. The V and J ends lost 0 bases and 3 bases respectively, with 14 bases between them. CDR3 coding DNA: TGTGCCTGGAGTGTTATGTGGGGCACGGACTATGGCTACACCTTC. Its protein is CAWSVMWGTDYGYTF. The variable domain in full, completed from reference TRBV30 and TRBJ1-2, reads SQTIHQWPATLVQPVGSPLSLECTVEGTSNPNLYWYRQAAGRGLQLLFYSVGIGQISSEVPQNLSASRPQDRQFILSSKKLLLSDSGFYLCAWSVMWGTDYGYTFGSGTRLTVV.

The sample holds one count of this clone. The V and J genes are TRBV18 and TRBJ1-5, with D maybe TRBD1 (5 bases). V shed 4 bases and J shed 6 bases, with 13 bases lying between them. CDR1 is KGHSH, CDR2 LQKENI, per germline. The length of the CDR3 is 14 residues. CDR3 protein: CASSQSREGQPQHF. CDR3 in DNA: TGTGCCAGCTCACAATCCAGGGAGGGTCAGCCCCAGCATTTT.

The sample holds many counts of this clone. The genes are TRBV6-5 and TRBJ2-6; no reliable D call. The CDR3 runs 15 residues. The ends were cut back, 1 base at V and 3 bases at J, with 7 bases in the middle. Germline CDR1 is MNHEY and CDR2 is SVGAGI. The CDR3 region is CASSYWVNGANVLTF. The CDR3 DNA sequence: TGTGCCAGCAGTTACTGGGTAAATGGGGCCAACGTCCTGACTTTC.

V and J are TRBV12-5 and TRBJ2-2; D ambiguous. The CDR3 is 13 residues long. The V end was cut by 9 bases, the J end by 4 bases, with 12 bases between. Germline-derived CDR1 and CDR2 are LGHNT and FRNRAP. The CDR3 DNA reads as TGTGCTAGCGCCGTTCGGCCCACCGGGGAGCTGTTTTTT. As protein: CASAVRPTGELFF. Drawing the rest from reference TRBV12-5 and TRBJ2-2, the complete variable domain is DARVTQTPRHKVTEMGQEVTMRCQPILGHNTVFWYRQTMMQGLELLAYFRNRAPLDDSGMPKDRFSAEMPDATLATLKIQPSEPRDSAVYFCASAVRPTGELFFGEGSRLTVL.

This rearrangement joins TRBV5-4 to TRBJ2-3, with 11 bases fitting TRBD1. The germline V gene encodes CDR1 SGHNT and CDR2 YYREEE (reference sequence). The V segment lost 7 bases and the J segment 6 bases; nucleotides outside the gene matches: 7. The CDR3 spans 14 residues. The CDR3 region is CASRWTGGADTQYF. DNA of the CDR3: TGTGCCAGCCGCTGGACAGGGGGCGCCGATACGCAGTATTTT.

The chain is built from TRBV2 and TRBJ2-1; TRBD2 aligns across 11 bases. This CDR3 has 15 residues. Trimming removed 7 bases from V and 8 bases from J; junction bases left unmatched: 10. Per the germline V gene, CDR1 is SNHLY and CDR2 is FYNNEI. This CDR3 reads CASKPGLADLDEQFF. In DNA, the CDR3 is TGTGCCAGCAAACCGGGACTAGCGGATCTGGATGAGCAGTTCTTC.

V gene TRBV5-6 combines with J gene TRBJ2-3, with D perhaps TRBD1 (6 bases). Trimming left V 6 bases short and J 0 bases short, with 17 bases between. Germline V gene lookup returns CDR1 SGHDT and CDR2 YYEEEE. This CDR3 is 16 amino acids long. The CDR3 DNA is TGTGCCAGCAACCTCATGACAGGATCTAGCACAGATACGCAGTATTTT. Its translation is CASNLMTGSSTDTQYF.

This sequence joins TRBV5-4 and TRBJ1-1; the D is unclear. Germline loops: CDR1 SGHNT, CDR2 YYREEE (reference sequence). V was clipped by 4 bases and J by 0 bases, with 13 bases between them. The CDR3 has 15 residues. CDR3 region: CASSPEAGMNTEAFF. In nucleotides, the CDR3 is TGTGCCAGCAGCCCAGAAGCGGGGATGAACACTGAAGCTTTCTTT.

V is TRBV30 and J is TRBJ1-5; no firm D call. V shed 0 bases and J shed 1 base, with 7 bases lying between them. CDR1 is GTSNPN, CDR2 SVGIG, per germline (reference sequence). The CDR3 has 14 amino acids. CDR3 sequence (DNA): TGTGCCTGGAGTGTGGGTGGGAGCAATCAGCCCCAGCATTTT. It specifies CAWSVGGSNQPQHF.